This T cell receptor (beta chain) was recovered during a study of technical replicates of blood from a few donors. CDR1 and CDR2 from the germline V gene are SGHDT and YYEEEE. The CDR3 length is 15 residues. The V gene end was trimmed by 4 bases and the J gene end by 6 bases; junction bases not matched to a gene: 11. The protocol was immunoSEQ multiplex PCR, while the TCRdb copy is restricted to in-frame clones and leaves out a portion. The data hold 55,000 to 75,000 clones, with about nine tenths observed a single time. The sample was PBMCs. The chain carries TRBV5-6 and TRBJ2-7, with 9 bases that match TRBD1. The receptor was isolated from a human donor in good health. Some clones in this sample may be carry-over from other donors' samples. The CDR3, as DNA: TGTGCCAGCAGCCCTGGTCCGGGACAGGGAGGCGAGCAGTACTTC. Amino acid sequence: CASSPGPGQGGEQYF.